The 5 T cell receptor beta chains listed next were all sequenced from one sample in a study of blood T cell repertoires in COVID-19. Generated by immunoSEQ multiplex PCR, the TCRdb table keeps only in-frame clones and is missing some. The sample comprises around 250,000 clones, about 90% of which are singletons, and 1.2% rests with the top ten. The sequencing sample was made of PBMCs or T cells enriched from blood (not recorded which). The receptors shown here come from a human donor in a cohort exposed to, infected with or recovered from COVID-19 (not recorded which). The donor label of this sample is uncertain.

Here the CDR3 DNA reads TGTGCCAGCTCACACCTCCGGGACAGGGTACGGGACACTGAAGCTTTCTTT. This gives the protein CASSHLRDRVRDTEAFF. The rearrangement links TRBV18 to TRBJ1-1, with 9 bases aligning to TRBD1. Germline V CDR1 and CDR2: KGHSH, LQKENI. The CDR3 loop spans 17 amino acids. Germline trimming cut 4 bases from V and 3 bases from J; bases unmatched to any gene: 12.

This chain uses TRBV6-4 with TRBJ2-2, with D uncertain. This CDR3 comprises 19 residues. CDR1 is MRHNA, CDR2 SNTAGT, per germline. V was shortened by 3 bases and J by 5 bases, with 25 bases between the two germline ends. Here the CDR3 DNA reads TGTGCCAGCAGTGAGCACCCGGTTAGGTCAACGGGTACTACCGGGGAGCTGTTTTTT. Its protein is CASSEHPVRSTGTTGELFF.

The CDR3: CASSRGAATQETQYF. CDR3 DNA: TGTGCCAGCAGCCGCGGAGCGGCGACCCAAGAGACCCAGTACTTC. The chain carries TRBV7-9 and TRBJ2-5; tentatively, D is TRBD2 (5 bases). The V and J ends lost 5 bases and 1 base respectively, with 14 bases between them. The CDR3 covers 15 residues. Looked up from germline, CDR1 is SEHNR and CDR2 is FQNEAQ (reference sequence).

This rearrangement joins TRBV27 to TRBJ1-1; D call uncertain. Germline V gives CDR1 MNHEY, CDR2 SMNVEV (reference sequence). Trimming stripped 5 bases from V and 4 bases from J, with 11 bases between. The CDR3 is made up of 13 amino acids. The CDR3 region is CASSPGGFTEAFF. Written as DNA, the CDR3 is TGTGCCAGCAGTCCGGGAGGGTTCACTGAAGCTTTCTTT.

V gene TRBV12-5 combines with J gene TRBJ1-2; 8 nucleotides align to TRBD1. This CDR3 spans 14 amino acids. V trimming: 6 bases; J trimming: 3 bases; junction bases outside the gene matches: 6. Germline assignment: CDR1 LGHNT and CDR2 FRNRAP. This chain's CDR3 is CASGPRGRDYGYTF. The CDR3 bases are TGTGCTAGTGGCCCCAGGGGGCGCGACTATGGCTACACCTTC.